This TCR beta chain was observed in a study of shared clonotypes between healthy human individuals. Study-wide points: Genetic and exposure-history diversity was limited by the few donors.

This clone was seen only a few times. The target antigen is unknown. Assay used: immunoSEQ multiplex PCR; TCRdb lists only in-frame clones, some missing. The sample holds fewer than 1.4 million clones; approximately 80% are singletons and the top ten take 0.6% to 0.75%. Trimming at V came to 2 bases and at J to 2 bases, leaving 3 bases not matched to a gene. CDR1 is SGHRS, CDR2 YFSETQ, per germline. The CDR3 runs to 14 residues. Sequenced input: memory CD4+ T cells from PBMCs. Subset described: CD45RA-negative fraction. The receptor was derived from a man between 18 and 35 years old in good health. Some clones in this sample may be carry-over from other donors' samples. V is TRBV5-1 and J is TRBJ2-5, with 7 bases aligning to TRBD1. The chain's CDR3 is CASSFPGQQETQYF. For the CDR3, the DNA is TGCGCCAGCAGCTTTCCGGGACAGCAAGAGACCCAGTACTTC.